This passage covers 13 T cell receptor beta chains from one sample sequenced in a study of T cell responses to AZD1222 COVID-19 vaccine. TCRdb keeps only in-frame clones here, not all; method: immunoSEQ multiplex PCR. The sample has over 100,000 clones, 89% seen once; the top ten hold about 6%. Here the sequenced sample was peripheral blood, taken on day 0 of AZD1222 vaccination. These receptors came from an adult in good health.

The genes are TRBV18 and TRBJ1-6; D is perhaps TRBD1 (6 bases). The germline V gene encodes CDR1 KGHSH and CDR2 LQKENI. The CDR3 is 13 amino acids. Deletions cut 3 bases from V and 9 bases from J, with 9 bases between. CDR3 nucleotide sequence: TGTGCCAGCTCACCGGGGGGCCCTTCACCCCTCCACTTT. Translation: CASSPGGPSPLHF.

The CDR3 protein is CASSETGGMTDTQYF. In nucleotides, the CDR3 is TGTGCCAGCAGTGAGACGGGGGGTATGACAGATACGCAGTATTTT. The chain joins TRBV25-1 to TRBJ2-3; 7 positions match TRBD2. The CDR3 has 15 amino acids. Germline values: CDR1 MGHDK, CDR2 SYGVNS. J lost 3 bases, V lost 3 bases, and 6 bases had no gene match.

The chain links TRBV29-1 to TRBJ1-1; D perhaps matches TRBD1 (5 bases). Germline lookup yields CDR1 SQVTM and CDR2 ANQGSEA. Trimming removed 0 bases from V and 5 bases from J, with 16 bases in between. This CDR3 spans 15 amino acids. CDR3 DNA: TGCAGCGTTGAAGATCTCCGGGGACGGGTAACTGAAGCTTTCTTT. Protein product: CSVEDLRGRVTEAFF. The variable domain in full, with the rest retrieved from reference TRBV29-1 and TRBJ1-1, is SAVISQKPSRDICQRGTSLTIQCQVDSQVTMMFWYRQQPGQSLTLIATANQGSEATYESGFVIDKFPISRPNLTFSTLTVSNMSPEDSSIYLCSVEDLRGRVTEAFFGQGTRLTVV.

This clone was counted a few times. The chain uses TRBV12-3 or TRBV12-4 and TRBJ1-5; D remains unclear. This CDR3 has 13 residues. Between the trimmed V and J ends, which lost 2 bases and 6 bases, there was a span of 8 bases. CDR3 sequence reads: CASSLTPSQPQHF. CDR3 DNA: TGTGCCAGCAGTTTAACCCCTTCTCAGCCCCAGCATTTT.

J is TRBJ2-1 and V is TRBV6-1; D gene uncertain. This CDR3 is 11 amino acids long. Germline loops: CDR1 MNHNS, CDR2 SASEGT. The germline V and J ends were trimmed by 1 base and 7 bases, with 2 bases remaining between them. In DNA form, the CDR3 reads TGTGCCAGCAGTGAAGGGAATGAGCAGTTCTTC. This gives the protein CASSEGNEQFF.

The genes are TRBV7-8 and TRBJ1-1; 11 bases agree with TRBD1. This CDR3 contains 16 residues. Germline CDR1 is SGHVS and CDR2 is FQNEAQ. Trimming removed 4 bases from V and 8 bases from J; junction bases left unmatched: 12. The DNA for the CDR3 is TGTGCCAGCAGCTCCCTATACGGGACAGGGGGAGAGGAAGCTTTCTTT. It translates to CASSSLYGTGGEEAFF.

The chain couples TRBV6-5 to TRBJ1-2, with D perhaps matching TRBD1 (6 bases). CDR3 length equals 16 residues. Germline V gene data show CDR1 as MNHEY and CDR2 as SVGAGI. Trimming shortened V by 2 bases and J by 6 bases, and 19 bases separated the two germline ends. This chain's CDR3 is CASSYGPSGGWHGYTF. CDR3 sequence (DNA): TGTGCCAGCAGTTACGGCCCTTCGGGGGGCTGGCATGGCTACACCTTC.

Regarding this clone: Other DNA sequences in this sample translate to the same CDR3. The CDR3 region has the DNA TGCAGTGCTAGAGATCTGGGTGGCTACACCTTC. Amino acid sequence: CSARDLGGYTF. The chain combines TRBV20-1 with TRBJ1-2; no clear D gene. The CDR3 runs to 11 residues. With 0 bases removed from V and 7 bases from J, the gap between germline ends came to 6 bases. Germline V gives CDR1 DFQATT, CDR2 SNEGSKA (reference sequence).

In nucleotides, the CDR3 is TGTGCCAGCAGCGCGCCGGGACTAGGACATTACTTC. Translation: CASSAPGLGHYF. The V and J genes are TRBV12-3 or TRBV12-4 and TRBJ2-5; 8 bases fit TRBD2. CDR3 length: 12 amino acids. J lost 14 bases, V lost 6 bases, and 11 bases had no gene match.

The chain has TRBV28 and TRBJ1-1; D unclear. The germline V and J ends were trimmed by 3 bases and 1 base, with 9 bases remaining between them. Germline V lookup: CDR1 MDHEN, CDR2 SYDVKM. CDR3 size: 14 residues. CDR3 in amino acids: CASSLSSPNTEAFF. For the CDR3, the DNA is TGTGCCAGCAGTTTGTCCAGTCCGAACACTGAAGCTTTCTTT. The full variable domain, in which reference TRBV28 and TRBJ1-1 provide the parts outside the CDR3, is DVKVTQSSRYLVKRTGEKVFLECVQDMDHENMFWYRQDPGLGLRLIYFSYDVKMKEKGDIPEGYSVSREKKERFSLILESASTNQTSMYLCASSLSSPNTEAFFGQGTRLTVV.

The chain couples TRBV4-1 to TRBJ1-1; D gene ambiguous. V was shortened by 1 base and J by 10 bases, with 22 bases between the two germline ends. From germline, CDR1 is MGHRA and CDR2 YSYEKL. The CDR3 has 16 residues. The CDR3 sequence: CASSQAHPPGTHGAFF. In DNA form, the CDR3 reads TGCGCCAGCAGCCAAGCTCACCCGCCGGGAACCCACGGAGCTTTCTTT.

The V and J genes are TRBV7-2 and TRBJ2-1, with D possibly called TRBD1 or TRBD2 (5 bases each). V lost 5 bases to trimming and J lost 5 bases, with 10 bases between them. The CDR3 runs 13 residues. The germline V gene has CDR1 SGHTA and CDR2 FQGNSA. The CDR3 loop reads CASSLGRDNEQFF. The CDR3 region has the DNA TGTGCCAGCAGCCTGGGACGGGACAATGAGCAGTTCTTC.

The gene calls are TRBV7-8 and TRBJ2-7; D might be TRBD1 (6 bases). This CDR3 is built from 14 residues. Germline CDR1 reads SGHVS; CDR2 reads FQNEAQ. Trimming pared 1 base from V and 2 bases from J, leaving 9 bases between. Here the CDR3 DNA reads TGTGCCAGCAGCTTAGTAAGGGGGACCTACGAGCAGTACTTC. This encodes CASSLVRGTYEQYF.